At least ten counts were recorded for the clone carrying this T cell receptor (beta chain). Its target is unknown. With 3 bases clipped from V and 3 bases from J, the junction kept 8 bases outside the gene matches. This CDR3 region has 16 residues. The germline V gene has CDR1 DFQATT and CDR2 SNEGSKA (reference sequence). The data belong to a study of CD8 T cells in ankylosing spondylitis. Whole-study findings and limits: There was a TCR beta motif, made of fewer than 10 highly homologous variants, that appeared characteristic of ankylosing spondylitis blood.

Via MiXCR, TCRdb re-called the 5' RACE reads, giving one row per CDR3 protein. The sample contains some 140,000 distinct CDR3 sequences, 17% of which appear only once. This sequence was found in a male donor with ankylosing spondylitis. V usage is TRBV20-1 and J usage is TRBJ2-2; TRBD2 matches 9 bases. Sequencing was carried out using blood, either unsorted or a sorted T cell fraction (not recorded which). The DNA for the CDR3 is TGCAGTGCTAGTCTAGCGGGAATCGGCTACACCGGGGAGCTGTTTTTT. The encoded protein is CSASLAGIGYTGELFF.